Below are 14 T cell receptor beta chains sequenced from a single sample in a study of cytotoxic CD8 clonotypes in ibrutinib-treated CLL. TCRdb keeps only in-frame clones here, not all; method: immunoSEQ multiplex PCR. The data hold 130,000 or so clones, with under 90% observed a single time. The sample was PBMCs, taken after 24 months of ibrutinib treatment. These receptors were taken from a human donor with chronic lymphocytic leukemia.

The V gene is TRBV19, the J gene TRBJ2-7, with TRBD1 as a possible D gene (6 bases). Trimming removed 6 bases from V and 6 bases from J, with 21 bases in between. CDR1 and CDR2 (germline): LNHDA, SQIVND (reference sequence). The CDR3 is 15 residues long. CDR3 sequence (DNA): TGTGCCAGTAGCCAAAGACAGGTTGTATCGGTCGAGCAGTACTTC. Encoded protein: CASSQRQVVSVEQYF.

The chain joins TRBV5-5 to TRBJ2-3; D could derive from TRBD1 or TRBD2 (6 bases each). This CDR3 region has 14 residues. In germline, CDR1 is SGHKS, CDR2 YYEKEE (reference sequence). The germline V and J ends were trimmed by 3 bases and 5 bases, with 13 bases remaining between them. The CDR3 protein is CASSWEVGGDTQYF. The CDR3 nucleotides read TGTGCCAGCAGCTGGGAGGTAGGGGGAGATACGCAGTATTTT.

This clone was seen once. This chain uses TRBV6-5 with TRBJ1-1; maybe TRBD1 (6 bases). This CDR3 contains 14 residues. Trimming shortened V by 3 bases and J by 4 bases, and 12 bases separated the two germline ends. In germline, CDR1 is MNHEY, CDR2 SVGAGI. This CDR3 is CASSYSGAGTEAFF. The CDR3 DNA sequence: TGTGCCAGCAGTTATTCAGGGGCGGGCACTGAAGCTTTCTTT.

The chain couples TRBV19 to TRBJ2-2, with 8 bases lining up with TRBD1. Germline assignment: CDR1 LNHDA and CDR2 SQIVND (reference sequence). This CDR3 spans 15 amino acids. J gave up 2 bases and V 5 bases, and 4 bases lay outside the gene matches. CDR3 nucleotide sequence: TGTGCCAGTAGTCGTGGGACAGGCAACACCGGGGAGCTGTTTTTT. Its translation: CASSRGTGNTGELFF.

The genes are TRBV19 and TRBJ1-1, with unresolved D. The CDR3 runs to 15 residues. CDR1 is LNHDA and CDR2 is SQIVND in the germline V gene (reference sequence). The germline V and J ends were trimmed by 5 bases and 1 base, with 14 bases remaining between them. The CDR3 is CASSPHQTGNTEAFF. The CDR3 DNA reads TGTGCCAGTAGTCCGCATCAGACGGGGAACACTGAAGCTTTCTTT.

The chain joins TRBV19 to TRBJ2-1, with D possibly being TRBD2 (8 bases). Trimming left V 4 bases short and J 7 bases short, with 26 bases between. In germline, CDR1 is LNHDA, CDR2 SQIVND (reference sequence). The CDR3 contains 18 residues. In DNA form, the CDR3 reads TGTGCCAGTAGTAACCGGGACAGTCCGGTCTCTAGCGGGAATGAGCAGTTCTTC. Translation gives CASSNRDSPVSSGNEQFF.

In its sample, this clone was seen a few times. V usage is TRBV7-2 and J usage is TRBJ2-3; 14 nucleotides agree with TRBD2. This CDR3 has 15 residues. V was pared by 5 bases and J by 4 bases, with 2 bases of the junction left unmatched. CDR1 and CDR2 (germline): SGHTA, FQGNSA. CDR3 in DNA: TGTGCCAGCAGCACGGGACTAGCGGGGGCAGATACGCAGTATTTT. It specifies CASSTGLAGADTQYF.

The chain joins TRBV28 to TRBJ2-1, with 7 bases that match TRBD1. Unmatched junction bases numbered 3, after V lost 1 base and J lost 0 bases. This CDR3 contains 16 residues. Germline CDR1 and CDR2: MDHEN and SYDVKM. The CDR3, as DNA: TGTGCCAGCAGTTTATCGGGACAGAGCTCCTACAATGAGCAGTTCTTC. It specifies CASSLSGQSSYNEQFF.

The rearrangement uses TRBV6-1 and TRBJ2-5, with D tentatively TRBD2 (6 bases). Germline values: CDR1 MNHNS, CDR2 SASEGT. V lost 6 bases to trimming and J lost 1 base, with 12 bases between them. The CDR3 sequence is 14 residues long. CDR3 in DNA: TGTGCCAGCAGGTTAACTAGCCGCCAAGAGACCCAGTACTTC. Translation gives CASRLTSRQETQYF.

This clone was observed a single time. The genes are TRBV10-3 and TRBJ1-1, with a weak D call TRBD1 (6 bases). This CDR3 contains 14 residues. V was shortened by 3 bases and J by 2 bases, with 10 bases between the two germline ends. In germline, CDR1 is ENHRY, CDR2 SYGVKD. CDR3 in amino acids: CAISDWTVNTEAFF. The CDR3 coding sequence is TGTGCCATCAGTGACTGGACAGTTAACACTGAAGCTTTCTTT.

This clone appeared a single time. V is TRBV7-9 and J is TRBJ1-4; D not certain. Germline-derived CDR1 and CDR2 are SEHNR and FQNEAQ (reference sequence). Trimming left V 1 base short and J 8 bases short, with 17 bases between. The CDR3 is 16 amino acids. The CDR3 sequence is CASSLEGSPLREKLFF. In nucleotides, the CDR3 is TGTGCCAGCAGCTTAGAGGGTTCCCCCCTCAGGGAAAAACTGTTTTTT.

The chain carries TRBV28 and TRBJ2-1, with D possibly being TRBD1 (6 bases). Germline V gene data show CDR1 as MDHEN and CDR2 as SYDVKM. V lost 5 bases and J 3 bases, leaving 11 bases between the germline ends. This CDR3 contains 14 residues. The chain's CDR3 is CASSGQLHYNEQFF. The CDR3 DNA reads TGTGCCAGCAGTGGACAGCTACACTACAATGAGCAGTTCTTC.

This sequence joins TRBV7-2 and TRBJ2-7; 10 bases line up with TRBD1. Per germline, CDR1 SGHTA and CDR2 FQGNSA. Losses at the gene ends were 5 bases for V and 1 base for J; bases not matched to a gene: 8. The CDR3 runs 16 residues. The CDR3 reads CASSHPGQGTSYEQYF. As DNA, the CDR3 is TGTGCCAGCAGCCACCCGGGACAGGGGACGTCCTACGAGCAGTACTTC.

This sequence joins TRBV10-3 and TRBJ1-1; D is uncertain. The CDR3 loop spans 16 amino acids. V was shortened by 7 bases and J by 3 bases, with 21 bases between the two germline ends. The germline CDR1 and CDR2 sequences are ENHRY and SYGVKD. The CDR3 DNA reads TGTGCCATCAAAGGACGCGAGGCCCATTGGGACACTGAAGCTTTCTTT. Encoded protein: CAIKGREAHWDTEAFF.